The 9 T cell receptor beta chains presented below share a single source sample, sequenced in a study of circulating CD8 cells and anti-PD-1 response in melanoma. From live CD3+CD8+TCRalphabeta+ cells, four PD-1 and/or TIGIT subsets were sorted. Each library started from around 14 ng of total RNA using the QIAseq Immune Repertoire TCR panel. TCRdb ran MiXCR on the reads and lists one entry per CDR3 protein. The sample records fewer than 2,500 distinct CDR3 sequences, roughly 6.8% being singletons. The material was CD8+ T cells from PBMCs, obtained at baseline or after one month of anti-PD-1 therapy (not recorded which). These receptors were taken from a human donor with melanoma.

This clonotype is deemed medium-sized (0.01 to 0.1%). The V gene is TRBV19, the J gene TRBJ2-1, with 7 positions matching TRBD1. V lost 7 bases to trimming and J lost 3 bases; unmatched junction nucleotides: 12. Per the germline V gene, CDR1 is LNHDA and CDR2 is SQIVND (reference sequence). The CDR3 has 16 residues. This CDR3 is CASTLGSRDSYNEQFF. CDR3 nucleotide sequence: TGTGCCAGTACCCTAGGCAGCCGGGACAGCTACAATGAGCAGTTCTTC.

The V gene is TRBV28, the J gene TRBJ1-1, with D unclear. Germline CDR1 MDHEN, CDR2 SYDVKM. The CDR3 spans 15 residues. Trimming took 6 bases from V and 6 from J, leaving 20 bases between them. For the CDR3, the DNA is TGTGCCAGCAGCCTCCTCTCGGCCCGGGTCCCTGAAGCTTTCTTT. It is translated as CASSLLSARVPEAFF. Variable domain in full (rest from reference TRBV28 and TRBJ1-1): DVKVTQSSRYLVKRTGEKVFLECVQDMDHENMFWYRQDPGLGLRLIYFSYDVKMKEKGDIPEGYSVSREKKERFSLILESASTNQTSMYLCASSLLSARVPEAFFGQGTRLTVV.

This clonotype is categorized as medium-sized (0.01 to 0.1%). The J gene is TRBJ2-1, the V gene TRBV28; TRBD1 matches at 8 bases. CDR3 size: 17 residues. From germline, CDR1 is MDHEN and CDR2 SYDVKM. The V segment lost 4 bases and the J segment 0 bases; nucleotides outside the gene matches: 8. The CDR3 is CASSSLAGTGSYNEQFF. The CDR3 DNA reads as TGTGCCAGCAGTTCTTTGGCCGGGACAGGCTCCTACAATGAGCAGTTCTTC.

This clonotype is medium-sized in the sample. V usage is TRBV19 and J usage is TRBJ2-7, with 7 bases identical to TRBD1. The germline V gene encodes CDR1 LNHDA and CDR2 SQIVND (reference sequence). There are 14 residues in the CDR3. V lost 3 bases, J lost 5 bases, and 7 bases stayed unmatched. Here the CDR3 DNA reads TGTGCCAGTAGTATGACAGGGCTCGCCAACGAGCAGTACTTC. Protein sequence: CASSMTGLANEQYF. Together with reference TRBV19 and TRBJ2-7, the CDR3 gives the full variable domain: DGGITQSPKYLFRKEGQNVTLSCEQNLNHDAMYWYRQDPGQGLRLIYYSQIVNDFQKGDIAEGYSVSREKKESFPLTVTSAQKNPTAFYLCASSMTGLANEQYFGPGTRLTVT.

This clonotype was found a few times. V and J are TRBV9 and TRBJ2-5; possible D gene TRBD2, 6 bases. Trimming removed 6 bases from V and 4 bases from J, with 13 bases in between. CDR1 and CDR2 from the germline V gene are SGDLS and YYNGEE. The CDR3 loop spans 13 amino acids. Written as DNA, the CDR3 is TGTGCCAGCAACGCCTGGGGAGGAGAGACCCAGTACTTC. Protein product: CASNAWGGETQYF.

As for this clonotype: Likely a read error: the CDR3 ends without its conserved phenylalanine or tryptophan. The limits of the CDR3 on the DNA are not certain, so only TCRdb's listed CDR3 is given. Here the CDR3 reads CASTLGSRDSYNEQLL. This chain joins TRBV19 and TRBJ2-1; the D call in the table, TRBD1, was not verified against the DNA. The germline V gene encodes CDR1 LNHDA and CDR2 SQIVND (reference sequence). Including both end residues, the CDR3 is 16 amino acids long.

In this sample, this clonotype is medium-sized. The rearrangement joins TRBV27 to TRBJ2-3; D gene ambiguous. Germline V CDR1 and CDR2: MNHEY, SMNVEV (reference sequence). The germline V and J ends were trimmed by 3 bases and 2 bases, with 6 bases remaining between them. This CDR3 has 13 residues. This CDR3 reads CASSFPNTDTQYF. CDR3 nucleotide sequence: TGTGCCAGCAGTTTCCCGAACACAGATACGCAGTATTTT.

Points on this clonotype: Compared with germline, one end of the junction differs, possibly owing to a read error. J is TRBJ1-5 and V is TRBV7-3; 7 bases are shared with TRBD1. Germline V gene data show CDR1 as SGHTA and CDR2 as FQGTGA. The CDR3 has 15 residues. This CDR3 reads CASSLTARGNQPQHF. As DNA, the CDR3 is TGTGCCAGCAGCTTAACGGCCAGGGGGAATCAGCCCCAGCACTTT.

By share of the sample, this clonotype is medium-sized (0.01 to 0.1%). The rearrangement joins TRBV19 to TRBJ2-3, with D maybe TRBD1 (5 bases). The CDR3 runs 13 residues. Germline lookup yields CDR1 LNHDA and CDR2 SQIVND (reference sequence). Between the trimmed V and J ends, which lost 6 bases and 0 bases, there was a span of 7 bases. CDR3 sequence (DNA): TGTGCCAGTAGCAGGGATAGCACAGATACGCAGTATTTT. This gives the protein CASSRDSTDTQYF. Full variable domain (remainder filled in from reference TRBV19 and TRBJ2-3): DGGITQSPKYLFRKEGQNVTLSCEQNLNHDAMYWYRQDPGQGLRLIYYSQIVNDFQKGDIAEGYSVSREKKESFPLTVTSAQKNPTAFYLCASSRDSTDTQYFGPGTRLTVL.